Detailed here is one T cell receptor beta chain. Since a much larger clone is just one base distant, this may be a read error. Germline CDR1 reads SGHRS; CDR2 reads YFSETQ. The CDR3 runs to 15 residues. Arm-PCR of CDR3 regions with iRepertoire HTBI primers generated TCR beta libraries. As processed by the authors: The samples yielded 55 to 75 TRBV and about 15 TRBJ segments. One entry per CDR3 protein results from TCRdb running MiXCR on the multiplex PCR reads. TCRdb's processing, not the authors' own work, is the source of the V and J calls. There are approximately 350,000 distinct CDR3 sequences in the sample; 12% occur only once, and around 18% lies in the top ten. Stated time point: newly diagnosed GD, antithyroid drugs for less than 3 months. After RNA was extracted from PBMCs, the TCR library was made from it. It was an endocrinology department in Xi'an, China, that provided the patients. These data belong to a study of regulatory T cells in long-lasting Graves disease.

This sample was also put to use in a study of T cells in Graves' hyperthyroidism and ophthalmopathy.

V gene TRBV5-1 combines with J gene TRBJ2-7; 11 bases agree with TRBD2. This TCR derives from a woman aged 18 to 35 with Graves disease. Sequenced material: peripheral blood mononuclear cells (PBMCs), taken at new diagnosis, from a patient treated with antithyroid drugs. CDR3 sequence (DNA): TGTGCCAGCAGCGTGGGACTAGCGGACATCTACGAGCAGTACGTC. Translation gives CASSVGLADIYEQYV.